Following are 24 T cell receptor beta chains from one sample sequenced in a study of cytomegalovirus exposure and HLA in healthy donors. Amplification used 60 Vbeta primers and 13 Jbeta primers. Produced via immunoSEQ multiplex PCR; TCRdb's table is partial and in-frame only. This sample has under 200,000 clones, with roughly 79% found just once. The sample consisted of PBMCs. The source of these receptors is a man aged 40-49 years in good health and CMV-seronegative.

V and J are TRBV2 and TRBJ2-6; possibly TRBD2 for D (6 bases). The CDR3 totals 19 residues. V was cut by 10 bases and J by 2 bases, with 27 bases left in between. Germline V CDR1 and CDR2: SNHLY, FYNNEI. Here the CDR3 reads CAIPAGRASGSTGANVLTF. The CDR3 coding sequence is TGTGCCATACCGGCGGGGCGCGCAAGTGGTTCTACTGGGGCCAACGTCCTGACTTTC.

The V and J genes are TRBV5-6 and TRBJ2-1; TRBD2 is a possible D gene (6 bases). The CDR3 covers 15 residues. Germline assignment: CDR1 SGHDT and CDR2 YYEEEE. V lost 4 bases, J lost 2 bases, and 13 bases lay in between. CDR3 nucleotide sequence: TGTGCCAGCAGCATTCTAGCGCGGACCTACAATGAGCAGTTCTTC. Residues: CASSILARTYNEQFF. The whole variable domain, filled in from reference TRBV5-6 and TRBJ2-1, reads DAGVTQSPTHLIKTRGQQVTLRCSPKSGHDTVSWYQQALGQGPQFIFQYYEEEERQRGNFPDRFSGHQFPNYSSELNVNALLLGDSALYLCASSILARTYNEQFFGPGTRLTVL.

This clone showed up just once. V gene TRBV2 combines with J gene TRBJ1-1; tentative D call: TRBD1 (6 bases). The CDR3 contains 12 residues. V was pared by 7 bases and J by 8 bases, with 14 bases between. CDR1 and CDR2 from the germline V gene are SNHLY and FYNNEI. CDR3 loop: CASTRQVLEAFF. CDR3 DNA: TGTGCCAGCACCCGACAGGTTTTAGAAGCTTTCTTT.

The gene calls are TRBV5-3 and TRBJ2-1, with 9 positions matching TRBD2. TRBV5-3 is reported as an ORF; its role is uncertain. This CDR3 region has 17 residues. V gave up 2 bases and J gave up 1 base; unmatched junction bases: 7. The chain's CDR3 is CARSFGGREGSYNEQFF. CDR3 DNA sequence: TGTGCCAGAAGCTTTGGAGGGCGGGAGGGATCCTACAATGAGCAGTTCTTC.

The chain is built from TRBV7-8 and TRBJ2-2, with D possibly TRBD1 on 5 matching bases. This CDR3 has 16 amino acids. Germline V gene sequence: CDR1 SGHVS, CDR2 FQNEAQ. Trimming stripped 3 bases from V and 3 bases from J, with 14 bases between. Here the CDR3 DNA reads TGTGCCAGCAGCTTCCTCCAGGGCTTGGACACCGGGGAGCTGTTTTTT. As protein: CASSFLQGLDTGELFF. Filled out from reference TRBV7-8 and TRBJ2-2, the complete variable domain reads GAGVSQSPRYKVAKRGQDVALRCDPISGHVSLFWYQQALGQGPEFLTYFQNEAQLDKSGLPSDRFFAERPEGSVSTLKIQRTQQEDSAVYLCASSFLQGLDTGELFFGEGSRLTVL.

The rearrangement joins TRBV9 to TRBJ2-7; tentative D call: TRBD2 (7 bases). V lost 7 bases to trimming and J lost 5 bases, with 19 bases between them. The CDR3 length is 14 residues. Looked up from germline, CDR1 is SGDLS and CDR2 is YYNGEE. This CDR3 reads CASGEGGLRNEQYF. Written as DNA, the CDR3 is TGTGCCAGCGGCGAGGGGGGGCTAAGAAACGAGCAGTACTTC.

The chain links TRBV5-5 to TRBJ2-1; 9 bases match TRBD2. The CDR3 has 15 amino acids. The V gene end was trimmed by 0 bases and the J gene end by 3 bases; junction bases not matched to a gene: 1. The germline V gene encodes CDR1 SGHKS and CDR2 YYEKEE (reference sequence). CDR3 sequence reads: CASSLGGGGYNEQFF. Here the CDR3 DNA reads TGTGCCAGCAGCTTGGGCGGGGGGGGCTACAATGAGCAGTTCTTC. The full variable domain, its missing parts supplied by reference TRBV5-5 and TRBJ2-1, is DAGVTQSPTHLIKTRGQQVTLRCSPISGHKSVSWYQQVLGQGPQFIFQYYEKEERGRGNFPDRFSARQFPNYSSELNVNALLLGDSALYLCASSLGGGGYNEQFFGPGTRLTVL.

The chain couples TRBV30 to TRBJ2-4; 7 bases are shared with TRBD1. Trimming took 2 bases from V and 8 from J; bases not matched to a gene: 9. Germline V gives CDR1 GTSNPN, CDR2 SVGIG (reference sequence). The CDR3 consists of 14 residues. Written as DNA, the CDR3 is TGTGCCTGGAGTCGACAGGGCCGTCAGGACATTCAGTACTTC. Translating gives CAWSRQGRQDIQYF.

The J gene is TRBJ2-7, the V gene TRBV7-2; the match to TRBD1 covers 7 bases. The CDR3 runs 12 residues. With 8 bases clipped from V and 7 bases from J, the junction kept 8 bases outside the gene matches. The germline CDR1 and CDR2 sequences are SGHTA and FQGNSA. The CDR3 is CASCMDRREQYF. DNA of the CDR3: TGTGCCAGCTGTATGGACAGGCGGGAGCAGTACTTC.

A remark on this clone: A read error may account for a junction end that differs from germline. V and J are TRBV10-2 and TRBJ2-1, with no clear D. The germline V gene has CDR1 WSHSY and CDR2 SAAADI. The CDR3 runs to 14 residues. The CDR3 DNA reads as TGCGCCAGCAATGAGTTACTCCTCCGAGGTGAGCAGTTCTTC. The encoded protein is CASNELLLRGEQFF.

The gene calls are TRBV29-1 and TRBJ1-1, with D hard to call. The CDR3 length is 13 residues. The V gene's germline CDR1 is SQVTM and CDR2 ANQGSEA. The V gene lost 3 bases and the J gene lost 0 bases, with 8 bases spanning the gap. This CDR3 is CSVEEGMNTEAFF. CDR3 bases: TGCAGCGTTGAGGAGGGTATGAACACTGAAGCTTTCTTT.

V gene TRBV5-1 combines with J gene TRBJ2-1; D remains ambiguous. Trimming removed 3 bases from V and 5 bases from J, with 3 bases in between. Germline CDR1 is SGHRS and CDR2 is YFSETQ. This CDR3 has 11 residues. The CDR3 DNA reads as TGCGCCAGCAGCTACAACAATGAGCAGTTCTTC. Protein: CASSYNNEQFF.

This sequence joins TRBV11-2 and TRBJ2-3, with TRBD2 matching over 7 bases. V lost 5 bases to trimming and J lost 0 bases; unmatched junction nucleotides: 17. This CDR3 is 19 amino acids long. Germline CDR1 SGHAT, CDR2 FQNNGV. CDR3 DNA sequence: TGTGCCAGCAGCCCGCGTGTGGGCGGGAGCGAGACTAGCACAGATACGCAGTATTTT. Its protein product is CASSPRVGGSETSTDTQYF.

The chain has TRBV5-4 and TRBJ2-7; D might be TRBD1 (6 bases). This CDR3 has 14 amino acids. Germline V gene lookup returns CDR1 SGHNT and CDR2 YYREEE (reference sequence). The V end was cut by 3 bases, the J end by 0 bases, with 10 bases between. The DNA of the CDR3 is TGTGCCAGCAGCTCTACCAGGGGCTCCTACGAGCAGTACTTC. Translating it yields CASSSTRGSYEQYF.

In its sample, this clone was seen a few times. The chain's CDR3 is CASSLGGQGGYTF. In DNA, the CDR3 is TGTGCCAGCAGCTTAGGAGGACAGGGTGGCTACACCTTC. J is TRBJ1-2 and V is TRBV7-9, with 8 bases lining up with TRBD1. With 1 base clipped from V and 7 bases from J, the junction kept 2 bases outside the gene matches. The CDR3 totals 13 residues. CDR1 SEHNR and CDR2 FQNEAQ come from the germline V gene (reference sequence).

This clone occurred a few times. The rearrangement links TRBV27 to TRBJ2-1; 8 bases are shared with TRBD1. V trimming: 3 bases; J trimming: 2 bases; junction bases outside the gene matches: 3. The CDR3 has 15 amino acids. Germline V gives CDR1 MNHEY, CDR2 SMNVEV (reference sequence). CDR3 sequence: CASSFPGQAYNEQFF. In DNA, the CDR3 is TGTGCCAGCAGTTTCCCGGGACAGGCCTACAATGAGCAGTTCTTC.

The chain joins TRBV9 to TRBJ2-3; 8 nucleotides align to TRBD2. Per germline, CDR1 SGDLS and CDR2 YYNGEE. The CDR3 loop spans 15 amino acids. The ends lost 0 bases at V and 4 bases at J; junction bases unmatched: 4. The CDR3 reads CASSVGLAGSDTQYF. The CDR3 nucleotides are TGTGCCAGCAGCGTAGGGCTAGCGGGCTCAGATACGCAGTATTTT.

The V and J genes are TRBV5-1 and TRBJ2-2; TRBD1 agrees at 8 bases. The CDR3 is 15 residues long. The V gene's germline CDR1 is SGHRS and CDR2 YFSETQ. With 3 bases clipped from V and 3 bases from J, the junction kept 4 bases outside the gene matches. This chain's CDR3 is CASSSLTGDTGELFF. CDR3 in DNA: TGCGCCAGCAGCTCTTTGACAGGGGACACCGGGGAGCTGTTTTTT.

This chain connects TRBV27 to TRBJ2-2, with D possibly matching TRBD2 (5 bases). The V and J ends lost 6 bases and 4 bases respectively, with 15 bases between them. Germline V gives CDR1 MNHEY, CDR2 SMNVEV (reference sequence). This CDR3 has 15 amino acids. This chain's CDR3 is CASRLASRGTGELFF. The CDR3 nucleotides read TGTGCCAGCAGGTTAGCGTCCCGGGGCACCGGGGAGCTGTTTTTT.

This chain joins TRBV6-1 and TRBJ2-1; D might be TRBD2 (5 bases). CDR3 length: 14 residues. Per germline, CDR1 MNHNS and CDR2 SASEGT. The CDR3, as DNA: TGTGCTCTCCTTTCACTAAGAGGAGGCAATGAGCAGTTCTTC. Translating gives CALLSLRGGNEQFF.

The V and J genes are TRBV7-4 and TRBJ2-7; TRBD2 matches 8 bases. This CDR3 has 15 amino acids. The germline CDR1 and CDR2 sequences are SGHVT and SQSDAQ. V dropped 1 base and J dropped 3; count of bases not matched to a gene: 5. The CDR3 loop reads CASSLECGRLYEQYV. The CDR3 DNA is TGTGCCAGCAGCTTAGAGTGCGGGAGGCTCTACGAGCAGTACGTC.

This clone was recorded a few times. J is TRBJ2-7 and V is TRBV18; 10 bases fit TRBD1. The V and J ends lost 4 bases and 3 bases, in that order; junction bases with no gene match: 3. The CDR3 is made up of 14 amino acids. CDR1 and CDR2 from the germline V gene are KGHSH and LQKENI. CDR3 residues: CASSQGTGDYEQYV. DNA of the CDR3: TGTGCCAGCTCACAAGGGACAGGGGACTACGAGCAGTACGTC.

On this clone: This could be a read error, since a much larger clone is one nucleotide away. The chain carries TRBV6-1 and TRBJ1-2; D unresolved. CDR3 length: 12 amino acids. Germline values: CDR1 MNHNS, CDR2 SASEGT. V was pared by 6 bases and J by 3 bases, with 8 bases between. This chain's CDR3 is CASSLGDYGYTF. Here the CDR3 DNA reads TGTGCCAGCAGCTTGGGAGACTATGGCTACACCTTC.

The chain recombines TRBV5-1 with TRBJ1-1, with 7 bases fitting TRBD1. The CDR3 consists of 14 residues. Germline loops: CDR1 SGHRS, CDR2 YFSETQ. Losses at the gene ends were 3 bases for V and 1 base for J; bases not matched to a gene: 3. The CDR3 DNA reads TGCGCCAGCAGCTCATCAGGGGGGAACACTGAAGCTTTCTTT. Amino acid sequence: CASSSSGGNTEAFF.